The 24 T cell receptor beta chains below come from one sample, sequenced in a study of tumor-infiltrating lymphocytes in primary liver carcinoma. Starting from around 0.45 ug of total RNA, TCR beta cDNA was produced with a primer in the constant region. Library construction for TCR beta comprised three nested multiplex PCR rounds performed with slightly modified ARM-PCR. Use of TRBV1-TRBV30 forward primers with a C-beta reverse primer characterized the first two PCR rounds, which lasted around 9 cycles each. TCRdb re-called the multiplex PCR reads with MiXCR, one entry per CDR3 protein. The repertoire includes 95,000 to 100,000 distinct CDR3 sequences, about 70% of them detected once, and roughly 12% sits in the top ten. Investigators took RNA and DNA out together from 20-30 mg of unsorted bulk tissue. The sample was liver tumor tissue from sampling region 2. Stated subset: tumor region T2, inferior pole. Receptors originate from a woman aged 60-70 years with primary liver carcinoma and hepatitis B virus infection.

The J gene is TRBJ2-5, the V gene TRBV6-5; 12 bases line up with TRBD2. Trimming cost V 10 bases and J 8 bases; bases outside gene matches: 14. The length of the CDR3 is 15 residues. Germline V CDR1 and CDR2: MNHEY, SVGAGI. The CDR3 here is CANSYEGLAGSTQYF. For the CDR3, the DNA is TGTGCCAATAGTTACGAAGGACTAGCGGGATCAACCCAGTACTTC.

As to this clonotype: An end of the junction differs from the germline gene, which may be a read error. The rearrangement uses TRBV30 and TRBJ1-5; 7 bases are a match to TRBD1. This CDR3 region has 16 residues. Germline CDR1 and CDR2: GTSNPN and SVGIG (reference sequence). The CDR3 bases are TGTGCGTGGAGCGGGACAGCCCACGGCGGCAATCGGCCCCAGCATTTT. Translation gives CAWSGTAHGGNRPQHF.

As concerns this clonotype: One junction end does not reproduce the germline sequence, and a read error may be involved. The chain's CDR3 is CASGLESRAERYF. DNA for the CDR3: TGTGCCAGCGGCTTAGAGTCCAGGGCCGAGCGGTACTTC. This chain links TRBV11-2 with TRBJ2-7; a weak D match, TRBD1 (5 bases). CDR1 is SGHAT and CDR2 is FQNNGV in the germline V gene. The length of the CDR3 is 13 residues.

This chain joins TRBV6-5 and TRBJ2-2; D unresolved. The germline V gene encodes CDR1 MNHEY and CDR2 SVGAGI. Trimming took off 7 bases at V and 4 bases at J, with 16 bases between the two ends. The length of the CDR3 is 15 residues. CDR3 residues: CASNKIPESTGELFF. DNA of the CDR3: TGTGCCAGCAATAAGATTCCGGAGAGCACCGGGGAGCTGTTTTTT.

This clonotype occurred a few times. A much more abundant neighbour one base away suggests this may be a read error. V and J are TRBV14 and TRBJ2-1; 7 bases fit TRBD2. This CDR3 has 16 amino acids. V was clipped by 2 bases and J by 5 bases; unmatched bases: 9. Germline V CDR1 and CDR2: SGHDN, FVKESK. The DNA of the CDR3 is TGTGCCAGCAGCCAATCCAAGCGGGATAGACACAATGAGCAGTTCTTC. Translated: CASSQSKRDRHNEQFF.

This clonotype was observed a single time. This CDR3 fails to terminate in the conserved phenylalanine or tryptophan, so it likely reflects a read error. In DNA form, the CDR3 reads TGTGCCAGCACCTTGGTTCTAGCGGGAGCGGGGGAGACCCAGTACGTC. Amino acid sequence: CASTLVLAGAGETQYV. The chain uses TRBV5-4 and TRBJ2-5, with 10 bases lining up with TRBD2. The germline V gene encodes CDR1 SGHNT and CDR2 YYREEE (reference sequence). This CDR3 comprises 16 residues.

This clonotype showed up many times. The chain carries TRBV7-9 and TRBJ2-1; D gene unclear. Trimming removed 1 base at V and 3 bases at J, with 7 bases between. Germline V gives CDR1 SEHNR, CDR2 FQNEAQ (reference sequence). The CDR3 is 14 amino acids. CDR3 sequence reads: CASSLDSYYNEQFF. The CDR3 coding sequence is TGTGCCAGCAGCTTAGACAGCTACTACAATGAGCAGTTCTTC.

To note about this clonotype: A much larger clonotype is one base distant, so this may be a read error. This rearrangement joins TRBV29-1 to TRBJ2-7; D ambiguous. The CDR3 covers 14 residues. V shed 4 bases and J shed 4 bases, with 17 bases lying between them. The germline V gene encodes CDR1 SQVTM and CDR2 ANQGSEA. The CDR3 region has the DNA TGCAGCGTTGGATTTATAGAACGGTGTTACGAGCAGTACTTC. Its translation: CSVGFIERCYEQYF.

The sample holds many counts of this clonotype. The chain recombines TRBV6-2 or TRBV6-3 with TRBJ2-1; 7 nucleotides align to TRBD2. This CDR3 spans 16 amino acids. V was pared by 10 bases and J by 0 bases, with 12 bases of the junction left unmatched. The germline gives CDR1 MNHEY, CDR2 SVGEGT. Written as DNA, the CDR3 is TGTGCCACCTTTCCTGGGAGGGGAGACTCCTACAATGAGCAGTTCTTC. It encodes CATFPGRGDSYNEQFF.

This clonotype has a handful of counts. This sequence joins TRBV2 and TRBJ2-3; 7 nucleotides align to TRBD2. The CDR3 contains 15 residues. J was trimmed by 0 bases and V by 3 bases; bases with no gene match: 3. Germline V gives CDR1 SNHLY, CDR2 FYNNEI. The CDR3 coding sequence is TGTGCCAGCAGTGATGCGGGAGCTAGCACAGATACGCAGTATTTT. This translates into CASSDAGASTDTQYF.

The chain joins TRBV4-2 to TRBJ1-3, with TRBD1 as a possible D gene (6 bases). This CDR3 contains 16 residues. Germline CDR1 reads LGHNA; CDR2 reads YNFKEQ. CDR3 sequence reads: CVSSHDEGDTGNTIYF. The CDR3 DNA sequence: TGTGTTAGCAGCCATGATGAGGGGGATACTGGAAACACCATATATTTT.

As concerns this clonotype: One junction end disagrees with the germline gene, perhaps due to a read error. The chain recombines TRBV6-1 with TRBJ1-1; unclear D gene. The length of the CDR3 is 13 residues. CDR1 is MNHNS and CDR2 is SASEGT in the germline V gene. The CDR3 sequence is CASSAHMLSEAFF. CDR3 sequence (DNA): TGTGCCAGCAGTGCCCACATGCTCTCTGAAGCCTTCTTT.

With regard to this clonotype: The junction does not match germline at one end; this may be a read error. V and J are TRBV29-1 and TRBJ2-3, with TRBD2 matching 13 bases. CDR3 length: 18 residues. Germline CDR1 SQVTM, CDR2 ANQGSEA. The CDR3 coding sequence is TGCAGCGCGACCGAGACTAGCGGGAGGATTAGTGGCACAGATACGCAGCGTTTT. Amino acids: CSATETSGRISGTDTQRF.

On this clonotype itself: Sequence at one end of the junction differs from germline and may be a read error. V usage is TRBV2 and J usage is TRBJ2-2; 12 nucleotides match TRBD1. Germline assignment: CDR1 SNHLY and CDR2 FYNNEI. This CDR3 is 15 amino acids long. CDR3 amino acids: CASSTGTGGTRELFF. In DNA, the CDR3 is TGTGCCAGCAGTACCGGGACAGGGGGCACCAGGGAACTGTTTTTT.

With respect to this clonotype: Relative to the germline gene, one junction end is altered; a read error may explain this. The chain joins TRBV11-1 to TRBJ2-1; D is unresolved. This CDR3 has 12 amino acids. In germline, CDR1 is SGHAT, CDR2 FQDESV (reference sequence). The CDR3 DNA follows: TGTGCCAGCAGCGTAGAACCCCATGAGAAGTTCTTC. This sequence encodes CASSVEPHEKFF.

Concerning this clonotype itself: Relative to the germline gene, one junction end is altered; a read error may explain this. J is TRBJ2-5 and V is TRBV7-9; TRBD2 matches 9 bases. The CDR3 covers 17 residues. In germline, CDR1 is SEHNR, CDR2 FQNEAQ (reference sequence). CDR3 sequence (DNA): TGTGCCAGCAGCTTAGCCGCTCTAGCGGGAATGAGAGAGTCCCAGTACTTC. This codes for CASSLAALAGMRESQYF. Drawing the rest from reference TRBV7-9 and TRBJ2-5, the complete variable domain is DTGVSQNPRHKITKRGQNVTFRCDPISEHNRLYWYRQTLGQGPEFLTYFQNEAQLEKSRLLSDRFSAERPKGSFSTLEIQRTEQGDSAMYLCASSLAALAGMRESQYFGPGTRLLVL.

The chain combines TRBV11-3 with TRBJ2-1, with D possibly being TRBD1 or TRBD2 (6 bases each). This CDR3 contains 17 residues. Germline CDR1 SGHNT, CDR2 YENEEA. The CDR3 region is CLSSSWGARTMGNEQFF. CDR3 nucleotide sequence: TGTCTCAGCAGCTCCTGGGGGGCGCGGACCATGGGCAATGAGCAGTTCTTC.

The CDR3 coding sequence is TGTGCCAGCAGCATCGAGAGGGAACAGTACTTC. Its protein product is CASSIEREQYF. The chain has TRBV7-8 and TRBJ2-7; D perhaps matches TRBD2 (5 bases). CDR1 is SGHVS and CDR2 is FQNEAQ in the germline V gene. V was shortened by 5 bases and J by 10 bases, with 12 bases between the two germline ends. The CDR3 consists of 11 residues. The complete variable domain, with remaining parts taken from reference TRBV7-8 and TRBJ2-7, reads GAGVSQSPRYKVAKRGQDVALRCDPISGHVSLFWYQQALGQGPEFLTYFQNEAQLDKSGLPSDRFFAERPEGSVSTLKIQRTQQEDSAVYLCASSIEREQYFGPGTRLTVT.

Notes on this clonotype: Germline and junction disagree at one end, which may indicate a read error. The V and J genes are TRBV5-6 and TRBJ2-2, with D perhaps given as TRBD1 or TRBD2 (5 bases each). The CDR3 contains 16 residues. CDR1 SGHDT and CDR2 YYEEEE come from the germline V gene. The CDR3 DNA reads as TGTGTCAGCAGCTTGATGAGAGGGACCACAACCGGTGAGCTGTTTTTT. Its translation is CVSSLMRGTTTGELFF.

A note on this clonotype: One end of the junction does not line up with germline, which may come from a read error. The chain joins TRBV11-3 to TRBJ2-7; perhaps TRBD2 as D (6 bases). Germline loops: CDR1 SGHNT, CDR2 YENEEA. This CDR3 has 14 amino acids. The DNA for the CDR3 is TGTGCCAGCAGCTTAAGAGGGCGGGACCACGAGCATTACTTC. This gives the protein CASSLRGRDHEHYF. The full variable domain, with the rest looked up from reference TRBV11-3 and TRBJ2-7, is EAGVVQSPRYKIIEKKQPVAFWCNPISGHNTLYWYLQNLGQGPELLIRYENEEAVDDSQLPKDRFSAERLKGVDSTLKIQPAELGDSAVYLCASSLRGRDHEHYFGPGTRLTVT.

The chain carries TRBV18 and TRBJ1-5, with a weak D call TRBD1 (6 bases). Germline V gives CDR1 KGHSH, CDR2 LQKENI. The CDR3 spans 13 residues. V was pared by 4 bases and J by 4 bases, with 8 bases between. The CDR3 loop is CASSRTANQPQHF. The CDR3, as DNA: TGTGCCAGCTCACGGACAGCGAATCAGCCCCAGCATTTT.

Turning to this clonotype: The junction departs from germline at one end; a sequencing error may be responsible. V usage is TRBV7-8 and J usage is TRBJ2-2; tentatively, D is TRBD2 (5 bases). The length of the CDR3 is 16 residues. Germline-derived CDR1 and CDR2 are SGHVS and FQNEAQ. CDR3 coding DNA: TGTGCCAGTAGCTTAACAGTATTGAGTAACACCGGGGAGCTGGTTTTT. Encoded protein: CASSLTVLSNTGELVF.

This clonotype came up many times. The chain carries TRBV6-5 and TRBJ2-7; 7 positions match TRBD2. The CDR3 spans 14 residues. With V trimmed by 9 bases and J by 6 bases, 14 bases remained unmatched. The germline gives CDR1 MNHEY, CDR2 SVGAGI. Here the CDR3 reads CASTRAGVKVEQYF. CDR3 bases: TGTGCCAGTACAAGGGCGGGAGTTAAGGTCGAGCAGTACTTC.

This clonotype was picked up one time. Germline is not matched at one junction end, which may reflect a read error. The chain carries TRBV4-2 and TRBJ2-1; possibly TRBD2 for D (6 bases). Germline-derived CDR1 and CDR2 are LGHNA and YNFKEQ. This CDR3 has 14 amino acids. The CDR3 sequence is CASSRGDSYNEELF. Here the CDR3 DNA reads TGTGCCAGCAGCCGGGGGGACTCCTACAATGAGGAGCTCTTC.